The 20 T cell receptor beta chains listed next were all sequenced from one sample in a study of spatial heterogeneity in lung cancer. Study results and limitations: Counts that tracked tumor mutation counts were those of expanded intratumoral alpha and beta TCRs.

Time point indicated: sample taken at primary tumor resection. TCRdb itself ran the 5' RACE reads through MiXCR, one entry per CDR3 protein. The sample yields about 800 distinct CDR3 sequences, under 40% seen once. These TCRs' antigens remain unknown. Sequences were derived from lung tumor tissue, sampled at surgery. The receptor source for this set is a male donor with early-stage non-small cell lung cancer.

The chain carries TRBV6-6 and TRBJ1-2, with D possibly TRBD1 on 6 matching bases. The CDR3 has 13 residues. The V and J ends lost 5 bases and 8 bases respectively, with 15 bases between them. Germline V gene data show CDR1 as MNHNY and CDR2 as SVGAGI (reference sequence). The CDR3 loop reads CASSNQGSGGYTF. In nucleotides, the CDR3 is TGTGCCAGCAGTAACCAGGGGAGCGGGGGCTACACCTTC.

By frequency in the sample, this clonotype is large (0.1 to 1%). CDR3 sequence: CASSPLSFYNEQFF. Here the CDR3 DNA reads TGTGCCAGCAGCCCCCTTAGTTTTTACAATGAGCAGTTCTTC. The rearrangement links TRBV7-6 to TRBJ2-1, with D unresolved. The V and J ends lost 5 bases and 4 bases respectively, with 12 bases between them. This CDR3 is 14 amino acids long. The germline V gene encodes CDR1 SGHVS and CDR2 FNYEAQ.

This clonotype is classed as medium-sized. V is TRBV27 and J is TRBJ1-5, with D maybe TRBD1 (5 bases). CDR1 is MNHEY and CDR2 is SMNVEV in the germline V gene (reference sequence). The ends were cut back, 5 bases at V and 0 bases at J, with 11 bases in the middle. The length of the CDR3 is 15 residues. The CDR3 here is CASSRIRASNQPQHF. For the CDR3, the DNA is TGTGCCAGCAGTCGGATCAGGGCTAGCAATCAGCCCCAGCATTTT.

The CDR3 sequence is CASSKQDTQYF. CDR3 coding DNA: TGTGCCAGCAGCAAGCAAGATACGCAGTATTTT. The chain uses TRBV7-8 and TRBJ2-3, with no clear D. Germline V gene data show CDR1 as SGHVS and CDR2 as FQNEAQ. This CDR3 comprises 11 residues. V was pared by 5 bases and J by 5 bases, with 5 bases between.

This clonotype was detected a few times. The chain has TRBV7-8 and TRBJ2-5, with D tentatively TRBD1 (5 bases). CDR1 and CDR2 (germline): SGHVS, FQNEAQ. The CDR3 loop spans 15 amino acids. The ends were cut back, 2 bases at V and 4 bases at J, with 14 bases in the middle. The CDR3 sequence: CASSLPQGFLETQYF. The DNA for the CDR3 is TGTGCCAGCAGCTTACCCCAGGGATTCCTAGAGACCCAGTACTTC.

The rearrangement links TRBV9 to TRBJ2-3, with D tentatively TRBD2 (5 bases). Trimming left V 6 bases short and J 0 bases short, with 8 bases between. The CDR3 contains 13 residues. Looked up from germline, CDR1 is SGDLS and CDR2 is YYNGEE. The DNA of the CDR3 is TGTGCCAGCAACGGCGGGAGCACAGATACGCAGTATTTT. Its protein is CASNGGSTDTQYF.

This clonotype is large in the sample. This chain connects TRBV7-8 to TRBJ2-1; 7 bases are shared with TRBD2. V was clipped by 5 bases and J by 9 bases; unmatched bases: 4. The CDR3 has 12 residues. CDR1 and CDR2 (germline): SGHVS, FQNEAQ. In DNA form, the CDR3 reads TGTGCCAGCAGCAAGCGGGGAACTGAGCAGTTCTTC. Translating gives CASSKRGTEQFF. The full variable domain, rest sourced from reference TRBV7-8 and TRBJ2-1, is GAGVSQSPRYKVAKRGQDVALRCDPISGHVSLFWYQQALGQGPEFLTYFQNEAQLDKSGLPSDRFFAERPEGSVSTLKIQRTQQEDSAVYLCASSKRGTEQFFGPGTRLTVL.

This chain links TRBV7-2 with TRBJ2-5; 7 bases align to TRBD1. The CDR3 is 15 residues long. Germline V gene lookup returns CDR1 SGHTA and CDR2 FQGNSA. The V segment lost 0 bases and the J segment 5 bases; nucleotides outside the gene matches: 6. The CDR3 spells CASSLAGRGQETQYF. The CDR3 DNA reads TGTGCCAGCAGCTTAGCGGGAAGGGGGCAGGAGACCCAGTACTTC.

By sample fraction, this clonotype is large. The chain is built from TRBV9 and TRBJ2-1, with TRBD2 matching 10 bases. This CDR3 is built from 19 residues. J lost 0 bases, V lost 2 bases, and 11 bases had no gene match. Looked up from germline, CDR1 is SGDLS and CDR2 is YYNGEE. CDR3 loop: CASSVGAGGPLSSYNEQFF. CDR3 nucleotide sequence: TGTGCCAGCAGCGTGGGAGCGGGGGGGCCCCTGAGCTCCTACAATGAGCAGTTCTTC.

In nucleotides, the CDR3 is TGTGCCAGCAGCCCTGGCCAGACAAGCTCCTATAATTCACCCCTCCACTTT. It encodes CASSPGQTSSYNSPLHF. J is TRBJ1-6 and V is TRBV7-9; D gene ambiguous. The germline V gene has CDR1 SEHNR and CDR2 FQNEAQ (reference sequence). Trimming cost V 5 bases and J 0 bases, with 14 bases left between them. The CDR3 covers 17 residues.

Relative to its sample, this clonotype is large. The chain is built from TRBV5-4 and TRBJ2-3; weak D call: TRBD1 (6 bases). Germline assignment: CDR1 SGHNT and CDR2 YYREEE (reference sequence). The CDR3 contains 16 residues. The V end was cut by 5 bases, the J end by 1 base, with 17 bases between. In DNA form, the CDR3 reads TGTGCCAGCAGTTCCGGGACACTCCAAGGCACAGATACGCAGTATTTT. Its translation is CASSSGTLQGTDTQYF.

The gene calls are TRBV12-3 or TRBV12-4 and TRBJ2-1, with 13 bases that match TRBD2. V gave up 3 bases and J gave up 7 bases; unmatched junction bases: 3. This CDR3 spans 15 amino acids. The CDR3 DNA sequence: TGTGCCAGCAGTTTCACTAGCGGGAGGGTAAATGAGCAGTTCTTC. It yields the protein CASSFTSGRVNEQFF.

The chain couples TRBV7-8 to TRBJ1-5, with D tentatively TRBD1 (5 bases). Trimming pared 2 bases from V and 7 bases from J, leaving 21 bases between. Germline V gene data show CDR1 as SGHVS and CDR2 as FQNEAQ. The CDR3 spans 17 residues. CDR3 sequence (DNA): TGTGCCAGCAGCTTAAGGGAGAGTTTGGCAGGGAAGCAGCCCCAGCATTTT. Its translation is CASSLRESLAGKQPQHF.

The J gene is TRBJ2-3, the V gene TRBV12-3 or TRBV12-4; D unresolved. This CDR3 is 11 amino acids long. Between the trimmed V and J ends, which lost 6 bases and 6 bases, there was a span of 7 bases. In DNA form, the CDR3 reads TGTGCCAGCAGCCAAGCGGATACGCAGTATTTT. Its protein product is CASSQADTQYF.

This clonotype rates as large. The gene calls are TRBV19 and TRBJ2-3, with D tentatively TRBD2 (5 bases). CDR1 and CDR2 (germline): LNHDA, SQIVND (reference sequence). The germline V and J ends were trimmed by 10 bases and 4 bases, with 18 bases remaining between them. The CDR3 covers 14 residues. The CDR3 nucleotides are TGTGCCACCTCTGTGGTTAGCGAGCCAGATACGCAGTATTTT. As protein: CATSVVSEPDTQYF.

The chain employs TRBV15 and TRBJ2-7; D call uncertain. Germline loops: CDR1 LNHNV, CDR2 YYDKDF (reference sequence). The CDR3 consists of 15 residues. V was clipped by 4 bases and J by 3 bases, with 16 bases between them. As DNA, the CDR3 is TGTGCCACCAGCATCGGTCGAATTGGCGGCTACGAGCAGTACTTC. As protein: CATSIGRIGGYEQYF.

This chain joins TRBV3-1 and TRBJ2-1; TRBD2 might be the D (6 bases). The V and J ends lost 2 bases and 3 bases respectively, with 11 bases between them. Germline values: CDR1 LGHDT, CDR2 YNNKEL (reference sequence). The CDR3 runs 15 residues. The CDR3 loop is CASSQRESGYNEQFF. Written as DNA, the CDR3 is TGTGCCAGCAGCCAACGGGAGTCAGGCTACAATGAGCAGTTCTTC.

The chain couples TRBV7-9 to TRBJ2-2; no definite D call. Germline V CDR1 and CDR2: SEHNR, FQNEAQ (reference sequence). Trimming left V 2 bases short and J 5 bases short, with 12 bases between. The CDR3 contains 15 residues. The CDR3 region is CASSLRPTRTGELFF. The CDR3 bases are TGTGCCAGCAGCTTACGGCCAACTCGGACCGGGGAGCTGTTTTTT.

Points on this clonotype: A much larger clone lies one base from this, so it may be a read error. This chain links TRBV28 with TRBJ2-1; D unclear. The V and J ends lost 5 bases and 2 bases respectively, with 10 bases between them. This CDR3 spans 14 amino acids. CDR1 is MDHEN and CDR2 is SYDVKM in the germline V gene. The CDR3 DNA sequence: TGTGCCAGCAGTACGACAAGTCCCTACAATGAGCAGTTCTTC. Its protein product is CASSTTSPYNEQFF. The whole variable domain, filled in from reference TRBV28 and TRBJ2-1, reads DVKVTQSSRYLVKRTGEKVFLECVQDMDHENMFWYRQDPGLGLRLIYFSYDVKMKEKGDIPEGYSVSREKKERFSLILESASTNQTSMYLCASSTTSPYNEQFFGPGTRLTVL.

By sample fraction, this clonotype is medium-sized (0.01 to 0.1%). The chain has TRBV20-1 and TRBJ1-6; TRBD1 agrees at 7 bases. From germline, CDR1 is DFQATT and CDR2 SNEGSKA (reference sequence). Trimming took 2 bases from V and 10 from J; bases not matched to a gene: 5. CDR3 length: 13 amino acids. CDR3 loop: CSARPTGKSPLHF. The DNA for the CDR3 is TGCAGTGCTAGACCGACAGGGAAATCACCCCTCCACTTT.